Listed here are 22 T cell receptor beta chains from one sample, sequenced in a study of graft-versus-host responses after intestinal transplantation. Sequencing used immunoSEQ multiplex PCR; TCRdb keeps in-frame clones, though not all of them. The sample lists about 120,000 clones, 90% seen once, with about 0.18% in the top ten. Antigens for these TCRs are unknown. The sequenced sample was unstimulated CD4+ T cells sorted from spleen or lymph node cells, obtained before intestinal transplant. These receptors all come from a human donor who received an intestinal transplant.

J is TRBJ2-7 and V is TRBV18, with TRBD1 matching 7 bases. CDR3 length: 15 amino acids. V was clipped by 6 bases and J by 3 bases; unmatched bases: 11. CDR1 is KGHSH, CDR2 LQKENI, per germline. The CDR3 DNA sequence: TGTGCCAGCTCCCCCGGACAGGTCCTTGGCTACGAGCAGTACTTC. The encoded protein is CASSPGQVLGYEQYF.

The V gene is TRBV9, the J gene TRBJ2-5; 10 bases match TRBD2. V dropped 4 bases and J dropped 4; count of bases not matched to a gene: 13. Germline V gene data show CDR1 as SGDLS and CDR2 as YYNGEE. The CDR3 spans 17 residues. The CDR3 sequence: CASSRRWLAGDPETQYF. CDR3 in DNA: TGTGCCAGCAGCCGTAGGTGGCTAGCGGGAGATCCAGAGACCCAGTACTTC.

V gene TRBV29-1 combines with J gene TRBJ1-5, with TRBD1 matching over 7 bases. The CDR3 loop spans 12 amino acids. The germline V gene encodes CDR1 SQVTM and CDR2 ANQGSEA. V shed 4 bases and J 7 bases; nucleotides not matched to a gene: 4. The CDR3 loop is CSVVVGGQPQHF. CDR3 sequence (DNA): TGCAGCGTTGTAGTAGGGGGCCAGCCCCAGCATTTT.

This clone was seen just once. V gene TRBV5-1 combines with J gene TRBJ2-7; 9 bases match TRBD2. This CDR3 has 16 amino acids. V lost 0 bases, J lost 1 base, and 5 bases stayed unmatched. Germline CDR1 and CDR2: SGHRS and YFSETQ. Here the CDR3 reads CASSLVSSGASYEQYF. The CDR3 region has the DNA TGCGCCAGCAGCTTGGTGTCTAGCGGGGCATCCTACGAGCAGTACTTC.

The rearrangement joins TRBV5-4 to TRBJ1-3; perhaps TRBD1 as D (6 bases). The CDR3 spans 16 residues. Trimming left V 2 bases short and J 0 bases short, with 12 bases between. Germline CDR1 reads SGHNT; CDR2 reads YYREEE (reference sequence). CDR3 bases: TGTGCCAGCAGCTTAAAACAGGGAACCTCTGGAAACACCATATATTTT. It specifies CASSLKQGTSGNTIYF. Filled out from reference TRBV5-4 and TRBJ1-3, the complete variable domain reads ETGVTQSPTHLIKTRGQQVTLRCSSQSGHNTVSWYQQALGQGPQFIFQYYREEENGRGNFPPRFSGLQFPNYSSELNVNALELDDSALYLCASSLKQGTSGNTIYFGEGSWLTVV.

The chain carries TRBV5-1 and TRBJ2-7; 8 bases agree with TRBD2. Unmatched junction bases numbered 6, after V lost 0 bases and J lost 4 bases. Germline V lookup: CDR1 SGHRS, CDR2 YFSETQ. CDR3 length: 15 amino acids. CDR3 sequence (DNA): TGCGCCAGCAGCTTGGCCGCGGGAGGCCCATACGAGCAGTACTTC. It encodes CASSLAAGGPYEQYF.

The rearrangement links TRBV7-2 to TRBJ1-2; D gene uncertain. The V gene's germline CDR1 is SGHTA and CDR2 FQGNSA. The CDR3 extends over 14 amino acids. V was trimmed by 1 base and J by 4 bases, leaving 10 bases between them. CDR3 DNA: TGTGCCAGCAGCTTAGAAGTCGTCGGCTATGGCTACACCTTC. Amino acid sequence: CASSLEVVGYGYTF. Together with reference TRBV7-2 and TRBJ1-2, the CDR3 gives the full variable domain: GAGVSQSPSNKVTEKGKDVELRCDPISGHTALYWYRQSLGQGLEFLIYFQGNSAPDKSGLPSDRFSAERTGGSVSTLTIQRTQQEDSAVYLCASSLEVVGYGYTFGSGTRLTVV.

V and J are TRBV19 and TRBJ2-2, with TRBD2 matching over 9 bases. The length of the CDR3 is 21 residues. V dropped 5 bases and J dropped 2; count of bases not matched to a gene: 21. CDR1 and CDR2 (germline): LNHDA, SQIVND (reference sequence). Here the CDR3 DNA reads TGTGCCAGTAGTCGACTAATTAGCGGGAGACAATCCTTACTAAACACCGGGGAGCTGTTTTTT. This translates into CASSRLISGRQSLLNTGELFF.

The chain is built from TRBV7-9 and TRBJ2-1; TRBD2 aligns across 8 bases. This CDR3 comprises 14 residues. With V trimmed by 7 bases and J by 7 bases, 9 bases remained unmatched. Germline assignment: CDR1 SEHNR and CDR2 FQNEAQ (reference sequence). CDR3 DNA: TGTGCCAGCAACGGGGGGGCCCTCCAGAATGAGCAGTTCTTC. This encodes CASNGGALQNEQFF.

The chain has TRBV2 and TRBJ2-7; perhaps TRBD2 as D (5 bases). CDR1 is SNHLY, CDR2 FYNNEI, per germline. The V and J ends lost 7 bases and 3 bases respectively, with 13 bases between them. This CDR3 contains 13 residues. DNA for the CDR3: TGTGCCAGCAAGGGAGCAGATATCTACGAGCAGTACTTC. Translating it yields CASKGADIYEQYF.

The V call is TRBV7-2, the J call TRBJ1-2; 9 nucleotides line up with TRBD1. The CDR3 runs 15 residues. Losses at the gene ends were 2 bases for V and 4 bases for J; bases not matched to a gene: 5. Germline V gene sequence: CDR1 SGHTA, CDR2 FQGNSA. CDR3 DNA sequence: TGTGCCAGCAGCTTATTTCGGACAGGGGTCTATGGCTACACCTTC. This gives the protein CASSLFRTGVYGYTF.

The V call is TRBV28, the J call TRBJ1-2; maybe TRBD1 (5 bases). V gave up 4 bases and J gave up 6 bases, with 15 bases separating them. This CDR3 is built from 14 residues. Looked up from germline, CDR1 is MDHEN and CDR2 is SYDVKM. CDR3 in DNA: TGTGCCAGCAGTTCCCCGGCCGGGGGGGATGGCTACACCTTC. This encodes CASSSPAGGDGYTF.

This clone appeared once. V and J are TRBV7-2 and TRBJ2-2; 11 bases are a match to TRBD2. CDR3 length: 15 amino acids. Germline V gene lookup returns CDR1 SGHTA and CDR2 FQGNSA. V lost 2 bases, J lost 7 bases, and 3 bases stayed unmatched. The DNA of the CDR3 is TGTGCCAGCAGCTTACAACTAGCGGGAGTCGGGGAGCTGTTTTTT. Translation gives CASSLQLAGVGELFF.

V and J are TRBV18 and TRBJ1-5; D is uncertain. The germline gives CDR1 KGHSH, CDR2 LQKENI. The V end was cut by 2 bases, the J end by 4 bases, with 18 bases between. The CDR3 consists of 17 residues. The CDR3 loop is CASSPRSTSSFNQPQHF. CDR3 in DNA: TGTGCCAGCTCACCAAGGAGCACGAGCTCCTTTAATCAGCCCCAGCATTTT.

The V and J genes are TRBV28 and TRBJ2-5, with TRBD2 as a possible D gene (5 bases). This CDR3 contains 13 residues. Deletions cut 4 bases from V and 4 bases from J, with 10 bases between. CDR1 and CDR2 (germline): MDHEN, SYDVKM. CDR3 in DNA: TGTGCCAGCAGTTCCCCAGGAGGAGAGACCCAGTACTTC. Its translation: CASSSPGGETQYF.

This clone was counted between two and nine times. Different DNA sequences within this sample yield the same CDR3. The chain uses TRBV6-6 and TRBJ1-1; no clear D gene. The V and J ends lost 2 bases and 2 bases respectively, with 6 bases between them. In germline, CDR1 is MNHNY, CDR2 SVGAGI (reference sequence). The CDR3 is 13 residues long. CDR3 sequence reads: CASSYRGNTEAFF. DNA for the CDR3: TGTGCCAGCAGTTACCGGGGAAACACTGAAGCTTTCTTT.

The chain has TRBV5-1 and TRBJ2-1, with 8 bases matching TRBD2. V lost 0 bases and J lost 3; bases outside the gene matches: 8. The CDR3 totals 17 residues. The V gene's germline CDR1 is SGHRS and CDR2 YFSETQ. CDR3: CASSLVWVSGIYNEQFF. The CDR3 nucleotides are TGCGCCAGCAGCTTGGTCTGGGTTAGCGGGATCTACAATGAGCAGTTCTTC. The entire variable domain, with the rest obtained from reference TRBV5-1 and TRBJ2-1, is as follows: KAGVTQTPRYLIKTRGQQVTLSCSPISGHRSVSWYQQTPGQGLQFLFEYFSETQRNKGNFPGRFSGRQFSNSRSEMNVSTLELGDSALYLCASSLVWVSGIYNEQFFGPGTRLTVL.

DNA of the CDR3: TGCGCCAGCAGCCAAAGGGGACAGAATGAGCAGTTCTTC. It is translated as CASSQRGQNEQFF. The rearrangement uses TRBV4-1 and TRBJ2-1; 7 bases agree with TRBD1. After removal of 2 bases from V and 7 bases from J, the junction contained 2 bases not matched to a gene. This CDR3 is built from 13 residues. Looked up from germline, CDR1 is MGHRA and CDR2 is YSYEKL.

V usage is TRBV2 and J usage is TRBJ2-7, with a tentative D call TRBD1 (6 bases). Trimming removed 5 bases from V and 3 bases from J, with 17 bases in between. The CDR3 has 15 amino acids. CDR1 is SNHLY and CDR2 is FYNNEI in the germline V gene. The CDR3 spells CASSLQTGLDYEQYF. The CDR3 DNA reads as TGTGCCAGCAGTCTACAGACAGGACTTGACTACGAGCAGTACTTC.

The V gene is TRBV6-1, the J gene TRBJ2-7, with D unresolved. V was trimmed by 0 bases and J by 4 bases, leaving 10 bases between them. The CDR3 runs to 14 residues. CDR1 is MNHNS, CDR2 SASEGT, per germline. CDR3 amino acids: CASSEALQAYEQYF. CDR3 nucleotide sequence: TGTGCCAGCAGTGAAGCGCTTCAAGCGTACGAGCAGTACTTC.

This clone was observed once. The chain recombines TRBV27 with TRBJ2-7, with 10 positions matching TRBD2. The CDR3 contains 13 residues. Germline-derived CDR1 and CDR2 are MNHEY and SMNVEV (reference sequence). J was trimmed by 8 bases and V by 2 bases; bases with no gene match: 3. The CDR3 DNA reads TGTGCCAGCAGTTTAAGCGGGAGGGCCCAGCAGTACTTC. It codes for CASSLSGRAQQYF.

This chain links TRBV2 with TRBJ1-5, with D unclear. The CDR3 sequence is 12 residues long. Germline V lookup: CDR1 SNHLY, CDR2 FYNNEI. V lost 6 bases to trimming and J lost 0 bases, with 3 bases between them. CDR3 residues: CASRYSNQPQHF. CDR3 bases: TGTGCCAGCAGGTATAGCAATCAGCCCCAGCATTTT.